Here is one TCR beta chain with its context. What it binds is not known. The CDR3 consists of 18 residues. CDR1 and CDR2 (germline): MDHEN, SYDVKM. A sample-barcoded 5' primer and a J-beta primer mix were used in a second PCR of roughly 7 to 11 cycles. MiXCR, applied by TCRdb to the 5' RACE reads, yields one record per CDR3 protein. Of 1.5 million or so distinct CDR3 sequences detected, roughly 45% appear once; the ten largest clones hold approximately 7.9%. The sample originates from a study of blood T cells in healthy people across ages. The wider study: Researchers report that template switching captured about one barcoded beta molecule per two T cells. Broader study findings: Long-lived donors exceeded aged donors in naive CD4+ cells and diversity.

The receptor was derived from a woman between 18 and 29 years old in good health. V is TRBV28 and J is TRBJ2-1; 11 bases are a match to TRBD1. The end of the DNA aligns better with TRBJ2-7, so the J call may be wrong. The sequencing input was blood. Here the CDR3 reads CASSSPGTGGFRYNEQYF. Written as DNA, the CDR3 is TGTGCCAGCAGTTCCCCCGGGACAGGGGGGTTCCGATACAATGAGCAGTACTTC.